The rows below give T cell receptor beta chains drawn from one sample of a study of T cell responses to AZD1222 COVID-19 vaccine. Sequenced by immunoSEQ multiplex PCR; TCRdb stores in-frame clones only, minus some. The data contain fewer than 120,000 clones, 88% of them singletons. Here the sequenced sample was peripheral blood, taken on day 0 of AZD1222 vaccination. These receptors all come from an adult in good health. CDR3s include the opening cysteine and the closing phenylalanine or tryptophan. The order of the fields is CDR3 length, D gene, clone size, J gene, V gene, CDR3 DNA, CDR3 protein. The D gene is left open where the match is weak. Clone size is shown for a subset of rows, as once, few, many or a class of expanded clone.

14	.	.	TRBJ1-2	TRBV4-1	TGCGCCAGCAGTCCCCTGGGCTACGGCTATGGCTACACCTTC	CASSPLGYGYGYTF
15	.	.	TRBJ2-3	TRBV7-6	TGTGCCAGCAGCTTAGTAGGGGGGCCCGGAGATACGCAGTATTTT	CASSLVGGPGDTQYF
15	TRBD1	.	TRBJ2-7	TRBV2	TGTGCCAGCAGTCGGGACAGGGGAAATGGCTACGAGCAGTACTTC	CASSRDRGNGYEQYF
15	.	.	TRBJ1-5	TRBV18	TGTGCCAGCTCACCACAGGGGGTCCGCAATCAGCCCCAGCATTTT	CASSPQGVRNQPQHF
14	.	.	TRBJ1-1	TRBV30	TGTGCCTGGAGTGGGTGGGCCCTGAACACTGAAGCTTTCTTT	CAWSGWALNTEAFF
18	.	.	TRBJ2-5	TRBV6-1	TGTGCCAGCAGTGATCTTCACCGGGGCAGGGCGACTAAAGAGACCCAGTACTTC	CASSDLHRGRATKETQYF
16	.	.	TRBJ2-7	TRBV5-1	TGCGCCAGCAGCTTGCCCCTCGGGACATCTACCTACGAGCAGTACTTC	CASSLPLGTSTYEQYF
13	TRBD1	.	TRBJ1-2	TRBV6-5	TGTGCCAGCAGGAAACAGGGGGGCTATGGCTACACCTTC	CASRKQGGYGYTF
14	.	.	TRBJ2-7	TRBV5-1	TGCGCCAGCAGCTTGGCCGACAGTCACTACGAGCAGTACTTC	CASSLADSHYEQYF
18	TRBD1	few	TRBJ1-2	TRBV12-5	TGTGCTAGTGGTTTGGCCCGACAGGGCTTGAGAAGGAACTATGGCTACACCTTC	CASGLARQGLRRNYGYTF
13	.	.	TRBJ1-3	TRBV19	TGTGCCAGTAGCCTCGGGACCTCAAACACCATATATTTT	CASSLGTSNTIYF
13	.	.	TRBJ2-1	TRBV5-1	TGCGCCAGCAGCCCTTCCCGTGGTGTTGAGCAGTTCTTC	CASSPSRGVEQFF
16	.	.	TRBJ1-5	TRBV5-5	TGTGCCAGCAGCTTGTTCGCCGGGCTGGGCAATCAGCCCCAGCATTTT	CASSLFAGLGNQPQHF
14	.	.	TRBJ2-1	TRBV2	TGTGCCAGCAGTGAAGAGGTTATGGGCAATGAGCAGTTCTTC	CASSEEVMGNEQFF
15	.	.	TRBJ1-4	TRBV14	TGTGCCAGCAGCCCTCTGGGGGACCCTAATGAAAAACTGTTTTTT	CASSPLGDPNEKLFF
16	TRBD1	.	TRBJ1-3	TRBV13	TGTGCCAGCAGCACCGGGACAGCTTCCTCTGGAAACACCATATATTTT	CASSTGTASSGNTIYF
18	TRBD1	.	TRBJ1-1	TRBV19	TGTGCCAGTAGTCCTCAATTCGGACAGGTTGGTTGGAACACTGAAGCTTTCTTT	CASSPQFGQVGWNTEAFF
15	.	.	TRBJ2-2	TRBV19	TGTGCCAGTAGGATAGAGAGCGGCATCGTCGGGGAGCTGTTTTTT	CASRIESGIVGELFF
13	.	.	TRBJ2-3	TRBV15	TGTGCCACCAGCAGAGATGGGGCAGATACGCAGTATTTT	CATSRDGADTQYF
16	TRBD1	.	TRBJ1-6	TRBV18	TGTGCCAGCTCACACCGTCGGGACAGGACAAATTCACCCCTCCACTTT	CASSHRRDRTNSPLHF
13	.	.	TRBJ2-7	TRBV4-1	TGCGCCAGCAGCCACCCGAAGGACGGCGAGCAGTACTTC	CASSHPKDGEQYF
15	.	once	TRBJ1-3	TRBV27	TGTGCCAGCAGTTTTAAGGGAGTCTCTGGAAACACCATATATTTT	CASSFKGVSGNTIYF
13	.	.	TRBJ1-1	TRBV15	TGTGCCACCAGCAGAGAAGGCGGAATTTTGGCTTTCTTT	CATSREGGILAFF
11	.	.	TRBJ1-2	TRBV20-1	TGCAGTGCTAGAGAGGACAAGATGCACACCTTC	CSAREDKMHTF
17	.	.	TRBJ2-1	TRBV10-1	TGCGCCAGCAGTGAGCCACCCGCTTTAGGAAGCTATTATGAGCAGTTCTTC	CASSEPPALGSYYEQFF
16	.	once	TRBJ1-2	TRBV2	TGTGCCAGCAACGACCAGGGGATGGTCGCTAACTATGGCTACACCTTC	CASNDQGMVANYGYTF